The rows below give T cell receptor beta chains drawn from one sample of a study of early T cells in non-severe SARS-CoV-2 infection. TCRdb redid the calling of the 5' RACE reads with MiXCR, one entry per CDR3 protein. The table has about 59,000 distinct CDR3 sequences, roughly 12% seen once. Source material: whole blood. All receptors come from an adult who was a healthcare worker with PCR-confirmed SARS-CoV-2 infection or an uninfected control (not recorded which). The CDR3 runs from the conserved cysteine through the conserved F or W. Fields, in order: CDR3 length, V gene, clone size, D gene, J gene, CDR3 DNA, CDR3 protein. The D gene is left open where the match is weak. Some rows mark clone size as missing; the rest say once, few, many or name a class of expanded clone.

cdr3_length: 15
v_call: TRBV20-1
clone_size: few
d_call: .
j_call: TRBJ2-5
cdr3_nt: TGCAGTGCTAGAAGTGGGGGGCCGAACCAAGAGACCCAGTACTTC
cdr3_aa: CSARSGGPNQETQYF

cdr3_length: 14
v_call: TRBV5-5
clone_size: many
d_call: TRBD2
j_call: TRBJ2-7
cdr3_nt: TGTGCCAGCGGACGGACTAGCGGGAGCCACGAGCAGTACTTC
cdr3_aa: CASGRTSGSHEQYF

cdr3_length: 18
v_call: TRBV21-1
clone_size: many
d_call: .
j_call: TRBJ1-1
cdr3_nt: TGTGCCAGCAGCAGAGAAACCGGGACAGGGGACAGGAACACTGAAGCTTTCTTT
cdr3_aa: CASSRETGTGDRNTEAFF

cdr3_length: 15
v_call: TRBV7-9
clone_size: few
d_call: .
j_call: TRBJ2-1
cdr3_nt: TGTGCCAGCAGCTTAGTCGGTTGGGGTTCCAATGAGCAGTTCTTC
cdr3_aa: CASSLVGWGSNEQFF

cdr3_length: 11
v_call: TRBV6-2/TRBV6-3
clone_size: once
d_call: .
j_call: TRBJ1-2
cdr3_nt: TGTGCCAGCAGTGGACTCTATGGCTACACCTTC
cdr3_aa: CASSGLYGYTF

cdr3_length: 14
v_call: TRBV14
clone_size: few
d_call: .
j_call: TRBJ1-1
cdr3_nt: TGTGCCAGCAGCCAAGAGGCTAGGACAGCTGAAGCTTTCTTT
cdr3_aa: CASSQEARTAEAFF

cdr3_length: 20
v_call: TRBV9
clone_size: .
d_call: TRBD1
j_call: TRBJ1-1
cdr3_nt: TGTGCCAGCAGCGTAGAACCCTTCCATTCCATACAGGGGCGGTACACTGAAGCTTTCTTT
cdr3_aa: CASSVEPFHSIQGRYTEAFF

cdr3_length: 14
v_call: TRBV5-4
clone_size: many
d_call: .
j_call: TRBJ1-1
cdr3_nt: TGTGCCAGCAGCTTGAAGGGATTTCACACTGAAGCTTTCTTT
cdr3_aa: CASSLKGFHTEAFF

cdr3_length: 15
v_call: TRBV7-2
clone_size: once
d_call: TRBD1
j_call: TRBJ2-5
cdr3_nt: TGTGCCAGCAGCTTAGGAGGGACAGGGCAAGAGACCCAGTACTTC
cdr3_aa: CASSLGGTGQETQYF

cdr3_length: 13
v_call: TRBV12-3/TRBV12-4
clone_size: few
d_call: .
j_call: TRBJ1-1
cdr3_nt: TGTGCCAGCAGGAACGTTCTCACCACTGAAGCTTTCTTT
cdr3_aa: CASRNVLTTEAFF

cdr3_length: 14
v_call: TRBV6-5
clone_size: many
d_call: .
j_call: TRBJ2-3
cdr3_nt: TGTGCCAGCAGTCGACTCCAGCAGATAGATACGCAGTATTTT
cdr3_aa: CASSRLQQIDTQYF

cdr3_length: 12
v_call: TRBV7-8
clone_size: .
d_call: .
j_call: TRBJ2-7
cdr3_nt: TGTGCCACCTCCGGAGTCACCTACGAGCAGTACTTC
cdr3_aa: CATSGVTYEQYF

cdr3_length: 14
v_call: TRBV10-3
clone_size: few
d_call: .
j_call: TRBJ2-5
cdr3_nt: TGTGCCATCAGTCCCCAGGGAATCCAAGAGACCCAGTACTTC
cdr3_aa: CAISPQGIQETQYF

cdr3_length: 16
v_call: TRBV18
clone_size: .
d_call: TRBD2
j_call: TRBJ2-1
cdr3_nt: TGTGCCAGCTCACCACTTGGACTAGCGGGAGGAGATGAGCAGTTCTTC
cdr3_aa: CASSPLGLAGGDEQFF

cdr3_length: 16
v_call: TRBV7-8
clone_size: many
d_call: .
j_call: TRBJ2-2
cdr3_nt: TGTGCCAGCAGCTTAGGGGAGGGGGTTAGCACCGGGGAGCTGTTTTTT
cdr3_aa: CASSLGEGVSTGELFF

cdr3_length: 18
v_call: TRBV5-1
clone_size: few
d_call: TRBD2
j_call: TRBJ2-2
cdr3_nt: TGCGCCAGCAGCTCCCCGGGACTAGCCCCTTTGAACACCGGGGAGCTGTTTTTT
cdr3_aa: CASSSPGLAPLNTGELFF

cdr3_length: 17
v_call: TRBV6-2/TRBV6-3
clone_size: many
d_call: .
j_call: TRBJ2-2
cdr3_nt: TGTGCCAGCAGTTACTTCTTTAGGGGATCGAACACCGGGGAGCTGTTTTTT
cdr3_aa: CASSYFFRGSNTGELFF

cdr3_length: 12
v_call: TRBV29-1
clone_size: many
d_call: .
j_call: TRBJ2-5
cdr3_nt: TGCAGCGTTGGAGCGGGCCAAGAGACCCAGTACTTC
cdr3_aa: CSVGAGQETQYF

cdr3_length: 14
v_call: TRBV14
clone_size: .
d_call: .
j_call: TRBJ2-7
cdr3_nt: TGTGCCAGCAGTCGAGGGGGGGGAACCTACGAGCAGTACTTC
cdr3_aa: CASSRGGGTYEQYF

cdr3_length: 14
v_call: TRBV3-1
clone_size: .
d_call: .
j_call: TRBJ1-6
cdr3_nt: TGTGCCAGCAGCCAAGGCAGGGAAGGATCACCCCTCCACTTT
cdr3_aa: CASSQGREGSPLHF

cdr3_length: 15
v_call: TRBV14
clone_size: many
d_call: .
j_call: TRBJ2-2
cdr3_nt: TGTGCCAGCAGCCAGGTCCGGACTTCCGCCGGGGAGCTGTTTTTT
cdr3_aa: CASSQVRTSAGELFF

cdr3_length: 12
v_call: TRBV5-4
clone_size: many
d_call: .
j_call: TRBJ2-1
cdr3_nt: TGTGCCAGCAGCTTAACAGAGTCTGGGCAGTTCTTC
cdr3_aa: CASSLTESGQFF

cdr3_length: 14
v_call: TRBV10-3
clone_size: many
d_call: TRBD1
j_call: TRBJ2-1
cdr3_nt: TGTGCCACCCACAGGGACAGGGGTACAGATGAGCAGTTCTTC
cdr3_aa: CATHRDRGTDEQFF

cdr3_length: 15
v_call: TRBV29-1
clone_size: many
d_call: TRBD1
j_call: TRBJ1-2
cdr3_nt: TGCAGCGTTGAACTTCTCCAGGGGGCGGTCGATGGCTACACCTTC
cdr3_aa: CSVELLQGAVDGYTF

cdr3_length: 13
v_call: TRBV29-1
clone_size: many
d_call: .
j_call: TRBJ2-1
cdr3_nt: TGCAGCGTTGTTAAGGGCTTGAGGAATGAGCAGTTCTTC
cdr3_aa: CSVVKGLRNEQFF

cdr3_length: 16
v_call: TRBV20-1
clone_size: many
d_call: TRBD2
j_call: TRBJ2-7
cdr3_nt: TGCAGTGCCCCTATAGCGGGAGGGCCCTTACCCTACGAGCAGTACTTC
cdr3_aa: CSAPIAGGPLPYEQYF

cdr3_length: 17
v_call: TRBV4-2
clone_size: .
d_call: .
j_call: TRBJ2-1
cdr3_nt: TGTGCCAGCAGCCAGGCGACCGGTGCTAGCTCCCATCATGAGCAGTTCTTC
cdr3_aa: CASSQATGASSHHEQFF

cdr3_length: 18
v_call: TRBV21-1
clone_size: .
d_call: .
j_call: TRBJ2-7
cdr3_nt: TGTGCCAGCACCCGTTTCACCCCCCGTCCGCCGTCGGTTTACGAGCAGTACTTC
cdr3_aa: CASTRFTPRPPSVYEQYF

cdr3_length: 13
v_call: TRBV6-2/TRBV6-3
clone_size: many
d_call: .
j_call: TRBJ2-5
cdr3_nt: TGTGCCACCCGATCACTATTCCAAGAGACCCAGTACTTC
cdr3_aa: CATRSLFQETQYF

cdr3_length: 14
v_call: TRBV27
clone_size: .
d_call: .
j_call: TRBJ1-1
cdr3_nt: TGTGCCAGCAGTCGGATGGGGACGGGCACTGAAGCTTTCTTT
cdr3_aa: CASSRMGTGTEAFF

cdr3_length: 15
v_call: TRBV20-1
clone_size: few
d_call: TRBD2
j_call: TRBJ2-1
cdr3_nt: TGCAGTGCCCCCAGCGGGAGGCCTTCCTACAATGAGCAGTTCTTC
cdr3_aa: CSAPSGRPSYNEQFF

cdr3_length: 15
v_call: TRBV18
clone_size: many
d_call: TRBD2
j_call: TRBJ2-3
cdr3_nt: TGTGCCAGCTCACTGGCGGGAGGAAGGCCAGATACGCAGTATTTT
cdr3_aa: CASSLAGGRPDTQYF

cdr3_length: 13
v_call: TRBV4-1
clone_size: .
d_call: .
j_call: TRBJ1-4
cdr3_nt: TGCGCCAGCAGCCAAGCAGGGCCCGAAAAACTGTTTTTT
cdr3_aa: CASSQAGPEKLFF

cdr3_length: 14
v_call: TRBV11-2
clone_size: many
d_call: .
j_call: TRBJ2-7
cdr3_nt: TGTGCCAGCAGCCTCGGGGCCCTCTCCTACGAGCAGTACTTC
cdr3_aa: CASSLGALSYEQYF

cdr3_length: 15
v_call: TRBV18
clone_size: many
d_call: .
j_call: TRBJ1-1
cdr3_nt: TGTGCCAGCTCAGCCGAAGGGGCGGCGAACACTGAAGCTTTCTTT
cdr3_aa: CASSAEGAANTEAFF

cdr3_length: 14
v_call: TRBV12-3/TRBV12-4
clone_size: few
d_call: TRBD1
j_call: TRBJ2-5
cdr3_nt: TGTGCCAGTTCTCCGGACAGGCGCCAAGAGACCCAGTACTTC
cdr3_aa: CASSPDRRQETQYF

cdr3_length: 15
v_call: TRBV7-2
clone_size: few
d_call: .
j_call: TRBJ2-3
cdr3_nt: TGTGCCAGCAGCCAGATTACCATCTACACAGATACGCAGTATTTT
cdr3_aa: CASSQITIYTDTQYF

cdr3_length: 15
v_call: TRBV6-1
clone_size: few
d_call: .
j_call: TRBJ1-1
cdr3_nt: TGTGCCAGCAATTGGGTCGGTGTCGGCGGCACTGAAGCTTTCTTT
cdr3_aa: CASNWVGVGGTEAFF

cdr3_length: 16
v_call: TRBV6-2/TRBV6-3
clone_size: .
d_call: TRBD1
j_call: TRBJ1-1
cdr3_nt: TGTGCCAGCAGTCCTTACCGGGACAGGGCGAACACTGAAGCTTTCTTT
cdr3_aa: CASSPYRDRANTEAFF

cdr3_length: 13
v_call: TRBV29-1
clone_size: .
d_call: .
j_call: TRBJ2-3
cdr3_nt: TGCAGCGTGGCGACAGGCAGCACAGATACGCAGTATTTT
cdr3_aa: CSVATGSTDTQYF

cdr3_length: 16
v_call: TRBV24-1
clone_size: .
d_call: .
j_call: TRBJ1-5
cdr3_nt: TGTGCCACCAGTGAAAGTGACGCAGGAAACTATCAGCCCCAGCATTTT
cdr3_aa: CATSESDAGNYQPQHF

cdr3_length: 15
v_call: TRBV30
clone_size: many
d_call: TRBD2
j_call: TRBJ2-1
cdr3_nt: TGTGCCTGGATGGGACTAGCGGGAGTTAGAAATGAGCAGTTCTTC
cdr3_aa: CAWMGLAGVRNEQFF

cdr3_length: 12
v_call: TRBV28
clone_size: few
d_call: .
j_call: TRBJ2-1
cdr3_nt: TGTGCCAGCAGCGCTCTAGGACGGAGAAAGTTCTTC
cdr3_aa: CASSALGRRKFF

cdr3_length: 14
v_call: TRBV10-1
clone_size: .
d_call: .
j_call: TRBJ2-3
cdr3_nt: TGCGCCAGCAGCGCACTAGGGGGGCCAGATACGCAGTATTTT
cdr3_aa: CASSALGGPDTQYF

cdr3_length: 14
v_call: TRBV5-1
clone_size: few
d_call: TRBD2
j_call: TRBJ2-1
cdr3_nt: TGCGCCAGCAGCTTTGCGGGGGGATACAATGAGCAGTTCTTC
cdr3_aa: CASSFAGGYNEQFF

cdr3_length: 15
v_call: TRBV6-5
clone_size: many
d_call: .
j_call: TRBJ2-5
cdr3_nt: TGTGCCAGCAGCTACTATCACACCGGCGAAGAGACCCAGTACTTC
cdr3_aa: CASSYYHTGEETQYF

cdr3_length: 14
v_call: TRBV20-1
clone_size: many
d_call: .
j_call: TRBJ2-1
cdr3_nt: TGCAGTGCGGCTCGGGCTGGCGGGTACAATGAGCAGTTCTTC
cdr3_aa: CSAARAGGYNEQFF

cdr3_length: 16
v_call: TRBV6-5
clone_size: few
d_call: .
j_call: TRBJ2-2
cdr3_nt: TGTGCCAGCGGGACGGAGGGGAGAGGGGCCACCGGGGAGCTGTTTTTT
cdr3_aa: CASGTEGRGATGELFF

cdr3_length: 14
v_call: TRBV25-1
clone_size: few
d_call: TRBD2
j_call: TRBJ2-3
cdr3_nt: TGTGCCAGCAGTGATACGGGGGGGCTGAATACGCAGTATTTT
cdr3_aa: CASSDTGGLNTQYF

cdr3_length: 15
v_call: TRBV6-2/TRBV6-3
clone_size: few
d_call: TRBD1
j_call: TRBJ1-1
cdr3_nt: TGTGCCAGTAAAGGGGACAGGGGGACAAACACTGAAGCTTTCTTT
cdr3_aa: CASKGDRGTNTEAFF

cdr3_length: 13
v_call: TRBV20-1
clone_size: many
d_call: .
j_call: TRBJ2-1
cdr3_nt: TGCAGTGCTAGAGGCGACGTAGCTGGTGAGCAGTTCTTC
cdr3_aa: CSARGDVAGEQFF

cdr3_length: 15
v_call: TRBV5-6
clone_size: many
d_call: .
j_call: TRBJ2-3
cdr3_nt: TGTGCCAGCAGCTTGGTTGGGCAAAACACAGATACGCAGTATTTT
cdr3_aa: CASSLVGQNTDTQYF

cdr3_length: 13
v_call: TRBV12-3/TRBV12-4
clone_size: many
d_call: TRBD1
j_call: TRBJ2-1
cdr3_nt: TGTGCCAGCAGTTTTCAGGGGGCATCTGAGCAGTTCTTC
cdr3_aa: CASSFQGASEQFF